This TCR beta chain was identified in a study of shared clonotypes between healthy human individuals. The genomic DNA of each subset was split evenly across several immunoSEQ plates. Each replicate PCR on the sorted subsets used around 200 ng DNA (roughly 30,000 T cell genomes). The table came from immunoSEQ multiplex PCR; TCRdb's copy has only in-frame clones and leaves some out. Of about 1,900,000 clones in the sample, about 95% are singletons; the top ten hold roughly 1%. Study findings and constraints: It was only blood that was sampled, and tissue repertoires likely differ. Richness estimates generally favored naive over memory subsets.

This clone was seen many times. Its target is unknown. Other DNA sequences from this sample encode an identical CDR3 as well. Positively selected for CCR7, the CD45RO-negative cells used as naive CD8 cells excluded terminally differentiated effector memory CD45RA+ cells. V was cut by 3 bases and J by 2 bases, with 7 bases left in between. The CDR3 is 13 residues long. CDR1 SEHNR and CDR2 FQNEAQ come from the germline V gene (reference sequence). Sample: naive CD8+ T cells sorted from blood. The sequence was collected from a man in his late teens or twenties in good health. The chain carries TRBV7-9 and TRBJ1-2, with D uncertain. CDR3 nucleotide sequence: TGTGCCAGCAGCTTTGGGGAGAACTATGGCTACACCTTC. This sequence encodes CASSFGENYGYTF.